Listed below are T cell receptor beta chains from one sample, sequenced in a study of response to subunit inactivated influenza vaccine. Each CDR3 protein gets one entry after TCRdb re-called the RT-PCR reads with MiXCR. The table has over 150,000 distinct CDR3 sequences, under 13% seen once. The specimen was non-naive T cells sorted from PBMCs, collected 40 to 50 days after vaccination. The source is a man aged 50 or older who received an inactivated influenza vaccine. Each CDR3 is given without its conserved first and last residue. Each record gives: V gene, J gene, CDR3 length, CDR3 protein.

>TRBV6-5|TRBJ2-7|13
ASSYFSGGIYEQY
>TRBV4-3|TRBJ2-1|13
ASSRTSSSGGEQF
>TRBV6-2/TRBV6-3|TRBJ2-5|12
ASSYFGQQETQY
>TRBV28|TRBJ2-5|11
ASSPGSGGTQY
>TRBV20-1|TRBJ2-1|13
SARWTSGSSGEQF
>TRBV2|TRBJ1-6|12
ASSGLVTNSPLH
>TRBV27|TRBJ2-7|15
ASTLLRQGTGPGEQY
>TRBV4-3|TRBJ2-7|13
ASSQDLNSRGEQY
>TRBV28|TRBJ2-1|12
ASSLLQLAPEQF
>TRBV20-1|TRBJ2-1|12
SARALSSYNEQF
>TRBV30|TRBJ2-7|13
AWTTGLAGGNEQY
>TRBV4-3|TRBJ2-1|13
ASSQGASGGDEQF
>TRBV6-1|TRBJ1-5|13
ASSQGQLSNQPQH
>TRBV5-4|TRBJ2-7|15
ASSLLLQGAIGSEQY
>TRBV12-3/TRBV12-4|TRBJ1-1|11
ASSRQGRTEAF
>TRBV7-8|TRBJ2-7|13
ASSSRRFSSYEQY
>TRBV5-5|TRBJ1-3|15
ASTDGTNLFSGNTIY
>TRBV6-2/TRBV6-3|TRBJ2-2|10
ATRRGTGELF
>TRBV5-1|TRBJ2-7|9
ASRDPYEQY
>TRBV3-1|TRBJ2-5|14
ASSPFRGGGAETQY
>TRBV7-2|TRBJ2-7|13
ASSLNGLGLYEQY
>TRBV20-1|TRBJ2-1|11
SARSQTGNEQF
>TRBV7-2|TRBJ2-5|12
ASSLTGEVETQY
>TRBV12-3/TRBV12-4|TRBJ1-5|11
ASATGGNQPQH
>TRBV12-3/TRBV12-4|TRBJ2-1|11
ASSLKGVHEQF
>TRBV5-1|TRBJ1-1|14
ASSLGQGLMNTEAF
>TRBV27|TRBJ1-2|14
ASSFGRGQGRDGYT
>TRBV28|TRBJ2-5|11
ASSSPLGVAQY
>TRBV3-1|TRBJ1-2|11
ASSQIGAGGYT
>TRBV24-1|TRBJ2-7|11
ATSEAISYEQY
>TRBV24-1|TRBJ1-2|12
ATSESGLWNGYT
>TRBV12-3/TRBV12-4|TRBJ2-5|11
ASSTTGVETQY
>TRBV7-2|TRBJ2-7|13
ASSARGSGPYEQY
>TRBV5-1|TRBJ2-7|13
ASSLGQGASYEQY
>TRBV28|TRBJ2-1|10
ASSSRADEQF
>TRBV9|TRBJ2-1|15
ASSVAVAGGYRDEQF
>TRBV6-1|TRBJ1-1|9
ASSVGRQAF
>TRBV20-1|TRBJ2-7|12
SARSSGTPYEQY
>TRBV2|TRBJ1-1|12
ASSDGRKNTEAF
>TRBV29-1|TRBJ2-3|13
SVVGQGVWTDTQY
>TRBV20-1|TRBJ1-5|14
SARGQGGQSNQPQH
>TRBV12-3/TRBV12-4|TRBJ2-1|13
ASSLATIGGIEQF
>TRBV4-1|TRBJ2-4|13
ASSQTGQGVDIQY